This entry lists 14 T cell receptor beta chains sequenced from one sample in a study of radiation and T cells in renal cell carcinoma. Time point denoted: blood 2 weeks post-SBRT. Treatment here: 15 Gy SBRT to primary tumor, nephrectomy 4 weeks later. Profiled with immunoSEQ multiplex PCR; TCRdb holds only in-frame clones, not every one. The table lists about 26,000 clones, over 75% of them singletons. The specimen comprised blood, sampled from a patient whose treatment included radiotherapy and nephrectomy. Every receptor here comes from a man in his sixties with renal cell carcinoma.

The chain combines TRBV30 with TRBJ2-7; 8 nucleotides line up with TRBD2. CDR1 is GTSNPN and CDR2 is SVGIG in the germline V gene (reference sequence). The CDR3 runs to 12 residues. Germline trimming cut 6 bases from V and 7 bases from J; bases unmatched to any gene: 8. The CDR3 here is CACGGGSWEQYF. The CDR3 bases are TGTGCCTGCGGGGGGGGATCTTGGGAGCAGTACTTC.

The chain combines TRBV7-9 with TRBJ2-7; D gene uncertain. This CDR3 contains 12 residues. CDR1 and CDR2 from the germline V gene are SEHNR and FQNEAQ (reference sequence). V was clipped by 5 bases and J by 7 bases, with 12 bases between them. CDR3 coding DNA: TGTGCCAGCAGCGCTGACCTTTCAGAGCAGTACTTC. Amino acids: CASSADLSEQYF.

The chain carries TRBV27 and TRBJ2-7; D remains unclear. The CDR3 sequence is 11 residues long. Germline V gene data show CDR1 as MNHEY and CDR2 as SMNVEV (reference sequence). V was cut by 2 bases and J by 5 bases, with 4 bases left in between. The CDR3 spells CASSLGHEQYF. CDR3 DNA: TGTGCCAGCAGTTTAGGACACGAGCAGTACTTC.

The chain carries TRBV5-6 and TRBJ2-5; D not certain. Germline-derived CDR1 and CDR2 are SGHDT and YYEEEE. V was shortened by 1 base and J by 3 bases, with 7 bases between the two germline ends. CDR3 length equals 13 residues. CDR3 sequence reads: CASSLTLKETQYF. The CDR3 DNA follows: TGTGCCAGCAGCTTGACACTGAAAGAGACCCAGTACTTC.

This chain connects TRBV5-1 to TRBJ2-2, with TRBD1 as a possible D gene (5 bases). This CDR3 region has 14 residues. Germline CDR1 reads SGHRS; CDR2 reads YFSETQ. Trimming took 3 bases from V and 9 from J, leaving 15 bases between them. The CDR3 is CASSSDNESRELFF. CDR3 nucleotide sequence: TGCGCCAGCAGCTCGGACAACGAATCCCGGGAGCTGTTTTTT.

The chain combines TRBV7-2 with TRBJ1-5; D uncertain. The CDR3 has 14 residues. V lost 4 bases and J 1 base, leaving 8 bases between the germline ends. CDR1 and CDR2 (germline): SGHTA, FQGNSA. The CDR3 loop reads CASSWSDSNQPQHF. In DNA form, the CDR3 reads TGTGCCAGCAGCTGGTCGGACAGCAATCAGCCCCAGCATTTT.

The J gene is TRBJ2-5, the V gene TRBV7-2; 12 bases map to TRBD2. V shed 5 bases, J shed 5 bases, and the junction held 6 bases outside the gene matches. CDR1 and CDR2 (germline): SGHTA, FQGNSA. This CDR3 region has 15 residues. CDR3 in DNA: TGTGCCAGCAGCGTCGGACTAGCGGGATCTGAGACCCAGTACTTC. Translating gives CASSVGLAGSETQYF. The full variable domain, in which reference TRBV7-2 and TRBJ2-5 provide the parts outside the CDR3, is GAGVSQSPSNKVTEKGKDVELRCDPISGHTALYWYRQSLGQGLEFLIYFQGNSAPDKSGLPSDRFSAERTGGSVSTLTIQRTQQEDSAVYLCASSVGLAGSETQYFGPGTRLLVL.

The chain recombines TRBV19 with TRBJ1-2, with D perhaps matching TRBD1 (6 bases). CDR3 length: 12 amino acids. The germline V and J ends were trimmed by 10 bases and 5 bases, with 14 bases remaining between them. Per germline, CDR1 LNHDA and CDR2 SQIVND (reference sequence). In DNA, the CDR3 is TGTGCCATCCGGACAGAACCATATGGCTACACCTTC. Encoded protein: CAIRTEPYGYTF. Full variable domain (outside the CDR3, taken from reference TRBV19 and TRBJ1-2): DGGITQSPKYLFRKEGQNVTLSCEQNLNHDAMYWYRQDPGQGLRLIYYSQIVNDFQKGDIAEGYSVSREKKESFPLTVTSAQKNPTAFYLCAIRTEPYGYTFGSGTRLTVV.

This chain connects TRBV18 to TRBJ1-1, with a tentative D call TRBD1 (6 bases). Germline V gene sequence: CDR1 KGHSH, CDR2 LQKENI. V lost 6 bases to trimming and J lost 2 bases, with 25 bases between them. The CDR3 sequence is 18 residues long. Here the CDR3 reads CASSPSAGAFGANTEAFF. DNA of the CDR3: TGTGCCAGCTCCCCTTCGGCAGGGGCGTTTGGGGCCAACACTGAAGCTTTCTTT.

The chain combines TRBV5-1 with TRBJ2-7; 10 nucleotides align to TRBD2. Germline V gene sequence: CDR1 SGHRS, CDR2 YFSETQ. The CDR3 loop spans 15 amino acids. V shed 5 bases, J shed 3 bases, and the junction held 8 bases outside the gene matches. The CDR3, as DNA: TGCGCCAGCAGGTACGGGGCTAGCGGGAGCTACGAGCAGTACTTC. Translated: CASRYGASGSYEQYF.

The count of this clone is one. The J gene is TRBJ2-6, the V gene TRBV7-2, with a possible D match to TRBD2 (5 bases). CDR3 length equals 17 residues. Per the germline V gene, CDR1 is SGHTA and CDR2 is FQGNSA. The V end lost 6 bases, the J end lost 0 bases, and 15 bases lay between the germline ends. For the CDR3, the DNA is TGTGCCAGCAGTAGACCGCGAGGGATCTCTGGGGCCAACGTCCTGACTTTC. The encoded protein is CASSRPRGISGANVLTF.

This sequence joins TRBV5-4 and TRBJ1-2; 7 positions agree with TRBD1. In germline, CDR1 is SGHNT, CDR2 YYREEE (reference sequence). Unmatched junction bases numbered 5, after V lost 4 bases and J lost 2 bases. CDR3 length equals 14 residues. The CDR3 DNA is TGTGCCAGCAGCGCGGGACAGACGAACTATGGCTACACCTTC. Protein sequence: CASSAGQTNYGYTF. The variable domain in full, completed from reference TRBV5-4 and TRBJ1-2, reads ETGVTQSPTHLIKTRGQQVTLRCSSQSGHNTVSWYQQALGQGPQFIFQYYREEENGRGNFPPRFSGLQFPNYSSELNVNALELDDSALYLCASSAGQTNYGYTFGSGTRLTVV.

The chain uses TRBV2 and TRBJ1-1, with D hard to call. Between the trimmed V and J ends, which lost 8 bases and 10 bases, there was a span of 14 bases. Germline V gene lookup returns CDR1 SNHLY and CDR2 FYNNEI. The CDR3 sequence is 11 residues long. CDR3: CASGGFSTAFF. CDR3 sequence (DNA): TGTGCCAGCGGTGGGTTCTCGACAGCTTTCTTT.

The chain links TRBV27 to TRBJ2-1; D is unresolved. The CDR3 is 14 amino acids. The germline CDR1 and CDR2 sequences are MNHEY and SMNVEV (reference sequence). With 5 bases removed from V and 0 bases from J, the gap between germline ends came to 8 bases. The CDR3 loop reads CASSQMSSYNEQFF. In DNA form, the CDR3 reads TGTGCCAGCAGTCAGATGAGCTCCTACAATGAGCAGTTCTTC.